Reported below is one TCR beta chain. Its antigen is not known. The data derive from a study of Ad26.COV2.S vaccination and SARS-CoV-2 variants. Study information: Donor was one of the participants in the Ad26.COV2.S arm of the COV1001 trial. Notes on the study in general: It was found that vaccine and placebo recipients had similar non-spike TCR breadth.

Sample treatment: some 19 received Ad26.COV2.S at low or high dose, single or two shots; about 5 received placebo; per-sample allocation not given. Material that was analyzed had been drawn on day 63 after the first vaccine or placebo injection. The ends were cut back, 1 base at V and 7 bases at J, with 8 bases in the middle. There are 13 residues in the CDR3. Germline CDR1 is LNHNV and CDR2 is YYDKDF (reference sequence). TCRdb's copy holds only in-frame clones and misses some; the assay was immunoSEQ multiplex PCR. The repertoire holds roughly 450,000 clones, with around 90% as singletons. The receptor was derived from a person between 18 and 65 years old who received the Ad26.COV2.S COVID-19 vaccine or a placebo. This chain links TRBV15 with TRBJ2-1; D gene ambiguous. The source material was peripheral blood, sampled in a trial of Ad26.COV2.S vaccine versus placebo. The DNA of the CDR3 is TGTGCCACCAGCAGAGGGATCAGGAATGAGCAGTTCTTC. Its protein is CATSRGIRNEQFF.